One sample yielded the 20 T cell receptor beta chains listed below, sequenced in a study of blood T cell repertoires in COVID-19 (dated by TCRdb to 2020 to 2022). Library preparation was by the immunoSEQ multiplex PCR assay. Sourced from immuneACCESS, this table was stored by TCRdb with only in-frame sequences that have V and J called. A share of the clones is absent; for the studies checked, an unresolved V gene accounts for under half, and the remainder has no known explanation. Present in this sample are roughly 160,000 clones, approximately 87% of which were seen just once. Clones ranked in the top ten supply about 9.4% of the sample. Sequencing input: peripheral blood. These receptors originate from a woman between 65 and 79 years old with COVID-19, enrolled during active disease.

This clone appeared a single time. The chain employs TRBV28 and TRBJ2-3; the match to TRBD2 covers 15 bases. This CDR3 spans 18 amino acids. Trimming cost V 1 base and J 4 bases; bases outside gene matches: 6. From germline, CDR1 is MDHEN and CDR2 SYDVKM. CDR3 bases: TGTGCCAGCAGTTTATCCTGGACTAGCGGGGGGGCGGCAGATACGCAGTATTTT. It yields the protein CASSLSWTSGGAADTQYF.

V usage is TRBV6-5 and J usage is TRBJ2-7, with a possible D match to TRBD2 (6 bases). Germline CDR1 and CDR2: MNHEY and SVGAGI. The CDR3 totals 14 residues. The V end lost 0 bases, the J end lost 5 bases, and 11 bases lay between the germline ends. The CDR3 DNA sequence: TGTGCCAGCAGTTACTCGACTAGTACCCACGAGCAGTACTTC. Residues: CASSYSTSTHEQYF.

The rearrangement uses TRBV6-2 or TRBV6-3 and TRBJ2-1, with D tentatively TRBD2 (6 bases). The germline V and J ends were trimmed by 5 bases and 4 bases, with 21 bases remaining between them. This CDR3 is built from 17 residues. Per germline, CDR1 MNHEY and CDR2 SVGEGT. DNA for the CDR3: TGTGCCAGCAGTCCACCTCCCTATCGGGGGAAGTACAATGAGCAGTTCTTC. Protein sequence: CASSPPPYRGKYNEQFF.

In this sample, this clone turned up a few times. This chain joins TRBV28 and TRBJ1-5; D is perhaps TRBD1 (6 bases). Trimming took 8 bases from V and 7 from J, leaving 12 bases between them. CDR1 is MDHEN and CDR2 is SYDVKM in the germline V gene. This CDR3 region has 12 residues. CDR3 residues: CASLQGQQPQHF. The CDR3 DNA reads TGTGCCAGCCTCCAGGGACAACAGCCCCAGCATTTT.

J is TRBJ1-6 and V is TRBV4-2, with no clear D. The CDR3 runs 13 residues. Germline-derived CDR1 and CDR2 are LGHNA and YNFKEQ. V dropped 2 bases and J dropped 11 bases, with 10 bases sitting between them. CDR3 protein: CASSQSLEPPLHF. CDR3 nucleotide sequence: TGTGCCAGCAGCCAATCTCTAGAGCCACCCCTCCACTTT.

The genes are TRBV10-3 and TRBJ1-4; 11 bases fit TRBD1. The germline V gene has CDR1 ENHRY and CDR2 SYGVKD. V lost 3 bases, J lost 7 bases, and 7 bases stayed unmatched. The CDR3 runs to 16 residues. The CDR3 DNA is TGTGCCATCAGTGACCCGGACAGGGGGCGTACTGAAAAACTGTTTTTT. Translation: CAISDPDRGRTEKLFF.

This chain joins TRBV2 and TRBJ2-5; D might be TRBD2 (6 bases). Trimming shortened V by 4 bases and J by 5 bases, and 23 bases separated the two germline ends. Germline assignment: CDR1 SNHLY and CDR2 FYNNEI. CDR3 length: 17 amino acids. The CDR3 here is CASSGPTDSGPQETQYF. The DNA of the CDR3 is TGTGCCAGCAGTGGGCCGACTGATAGCGGTCCCCAGGAGACCCAGTACTTC.

This clone has just one count. The chain employs TRBV5-1 and TRBJ1-4, with 9 bases fitting TRBD1. CDR3 length equals 14 residues. Unmatched junction bases numbered 2, after V lost 2 bases and J lost 6 bases. Per germline, CDR1 SGHRS and CDR2 YFSETQ. The CDR3 region is CASSFRDRDEKLFF. DNA of the CDR3: TGCGCCAGCAGCTTCCGGGACAGGGATGAAAAACTGTTTTTT.

The chain recombines TRBV2 with TRBJ1-1; 7 bases line up with TRBD1. This CDR3 is built from 14 residues. The germline V gene encodes CDR1 SNHLY and CDR2 FYNNEI. J gave up 4 bases and V 7 bases, and 9 bases lay outside the gene matches. The CDR3 DNA follows: TGTGCCAGCACCGTTAGACAGGGAAGCACTGAAGCTTTCTTT. Residues: CASTVRQGSTEAFF. Full variable domain (rest looked up from reference TRBV2 and TRBJ1-1): EPEVTQTPSHQVTQMGQEVILRCVPISNHLYFYWYRQILGQKVEFLVSFYNNEISEKSEIFDDQFSVERPDGSNFTLKIRSTKLEDSAMYFCASTVRQGSTEAFFGQGTRLTVV.

V and J are TRBV19 and TRBJ1-1; 9 nucleotides line up with TRBD1. Germline assignment: CDR1 LNHDA and CDR2 SQIVND (reference sequence). The junction had 7 bases not matched to a gene; V was cut back by 5 bases and J by 6 bases. The CDR3 sequence is 14 residues long. The CDR3 coding sequence is TGTGCCAGTAGTCCAAGGACAGGGGACGCTGAAGCTTTCTTT. It translates to CASSPRTGDAEAFF.

The chain joins TRBV5-4 to TRBJ2-5; perhaps TRBD2 as D (7 bases). Trimming cost V 4 bases and J 5 bases, with 18 bases left between them. The germline CDR1 and CDR2 sequences are SGHNT and YYREEE (reference sequence). The CDR3 contains 15 residues. DNA for the CDR3: TGTGCCAGCAGCACATGGACGGGGGGCCAGGAGACCCAGTACTTC. Protein sequence: CASSTWTGGQETQYF.

V and J are TRBV11-2 and TRBJ1-6, with 10 bases matching TRBD1. Germline V gives CDR1 SGHAT, CDR2 FQNNGV. The V and J ends lost 10 bases and 9 bases, in that order; junction bases with no gene match: 9. There are 14 residues in the CDR3. The CDR3 sequence: CANPPGQGISPLHF. Here the CDR3 DNA reads TGTGCCAACCCACCGGGACAGGGGATTTCACCCCTCCACTTT.

The rearrangement joins TRBV19 to TRBJ2-3; 13 bases line up with TRBD2. The CDR3 spans 16 residues. Germline trimming cut 6 bases from V and 8 bases from J; bases unmatched to any gene: 11. Germline V CDR1 and CDR2: LNHDA, SQIVND (reference sequence). The CDR3 is CASSSTSGGASVTQYF. The CDR3 region has the DNA TGTGCCAGTAGCTCCACTAGCGGGGGGGCCTCGGTTACGCAGTATTTT.

Only one count was recorded for this clone. The chain is built from TRBV6-1 and TRBJ1-1, with D perhaps matching TRBD1 (5 bases). This CDR3 contains 16 residues. The germline gives CDR1 MNHNS, CDR2 SASEGT. V lost 1 base and J lost 1, with 13 bases in between. CDR3 amino acids: CASSEGGGRANTEAFF. CDR3 coding DNA: TGTGCCAGCAGTGAAGGGGGCGGACGGGCGAACACTGAAGCTTTCTTT.

This clone was detected a few times. The CDR3 reads CASSSGQGSSNQPQHF. The CDR3 DNA sequence: TGTGCCAGCAGCTCCGGACAGGGATCGAGCAATCAGCCCCAGCATTTT. The rearrangement uses TRBV6-2 or TRBV6-3 and TRBJ1-5; the match to TRBD1 covers 8 bases. Germline assignment: CDR1 MNHEY and CDR2 SVGEGT. This CDR3 contains 16 residues. V shed 6 bases and J 1 base; nucleotides not matched to a gene: 8.

The genes are TRBV19 and TRBJ2-2, with 8 bases that match TRBD2. With 7 bases clipped from V and 4 bases from J, the junction kept 14 bases outside the gene matches. Per germline, CDR1 LNHDA and CDR2 SQIVND (reference sequence). There are 17 residues in the CDR3. CDR3 region: CASTARVRAGGTGELFF. The CDR3 nucleotides are TGTGCCAGTACGGCCAGGGTAAGGGCGGGGGGCACCGGGGAGCTGTTTTTT.

This rearrangement joins TRBV5-1 to TRBJ1-1; 9 bases fit TRBD1. J lost 5 bases, V lost 6 bases, and 5 bases had no gene match. CDR1 SGHRS and CDR2 YFSETQ come from the germline V gene. The CDR3 has 13 residues. This CDR3 is CASIGTGRTEAFF. In nucleotides, the CDR3 is TGCGCCAGCATTGGGACAGGGAGGACTGAAGCTTTCTTT.

V and J are TRBV4-1 and TRBJ1-2; 11 bases line up with TRBD1. The germline gives CDR1 MGHRA, CDR2 YSYEKL. There are 17 residues in the CDR3. After removal of 4 bases from V and 4 bases from J, the junction contained 11 bases not matched to a gene. The CDR3 sequence: CASSPTDRGRGAYGYTF. Written as DNA, the CDR3 is TGCGCCAGCAGCCCAACGGACAGGGGGCGCGGGGCCTATGGCTACACCTTC.

The chain employs TRBV6-1 and TRBJ1-1; possibly TRBD1 for D (5 bases). The V end lost 2 bases, the J end lost 2 bases, and 21 bases lay between the germline ends. This CDR3 region has 18 residues. CDR1 MNHNS and CDR2 SASEGT come from the germline V gene. The CDR3 bases are TGTGCCAGCAGTGAACCGGGGGGTTCATTCCGACTAAACACTGAAGCTTTCTTT. Its translation is CASSEPGGSFRLNTEAFF.

Comment on this clone: An end of the junction does not agree with germline; a read error may underlie this. The J gene is TRBJ1-2, the V gene TRBV15, with 11 nucleotides matching TRBD1. Germline V gives CDR1 LNHNV, CDR2 YYDKDF (reference sequence). This CDR3 comprises 12 residues. The CDR3 nucleotides are TGTGCCACCAGCAGGGACAGGGGGCGTGATGCCTTC. It encodes CATSRDRGRDAF.